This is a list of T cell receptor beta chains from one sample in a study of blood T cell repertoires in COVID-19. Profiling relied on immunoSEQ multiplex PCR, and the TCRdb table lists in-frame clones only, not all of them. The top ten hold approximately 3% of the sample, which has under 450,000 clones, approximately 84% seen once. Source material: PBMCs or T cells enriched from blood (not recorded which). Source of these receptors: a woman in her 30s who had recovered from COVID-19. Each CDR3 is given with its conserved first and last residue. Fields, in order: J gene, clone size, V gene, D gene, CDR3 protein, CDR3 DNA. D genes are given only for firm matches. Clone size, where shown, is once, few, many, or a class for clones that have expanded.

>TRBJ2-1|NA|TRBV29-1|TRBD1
CSASGRDRGSNEQFF
TGCAGCGCCAGCGGTCGGGACAGGGGAAGCAATGAGCAGTTCTTC
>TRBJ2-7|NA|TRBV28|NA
CASTPGYYAEQYF
TGTGCCAGCACCCCGGGGTACTATGCCGAGCAGTACTTC
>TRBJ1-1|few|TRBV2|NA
CASSGQPNTEAFF
TGTGCCAGCAGTGGACAGCCGAACACTGAAGCTTTCTTT
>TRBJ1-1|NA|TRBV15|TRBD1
CATSRGDRANTEAFF
TGTGCCACCAGCAGAGGGGACAGGGCGAACACTGAAGCTTTCTTT
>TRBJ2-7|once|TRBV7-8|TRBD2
CASAGGDSAYEQYF
TGTGCCAGCGCCGGGGGGGACTCGGCCTACGAGCAGTACTTC
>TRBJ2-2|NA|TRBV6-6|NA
CASSSQLPNTGELFF
TGTGCCAGCAGTTCACAGTTACCGAACACCGGGGAGCTGTTTTTT
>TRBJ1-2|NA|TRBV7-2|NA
CASSPDRNYGYTF
TGTGCCAGCAGCCCTGACAGAAACTATGGCTACACCTTC
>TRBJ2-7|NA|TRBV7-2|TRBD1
CASSLGQAVSEQYF
TGTGCCAGCAGCTTGGGACAGGCAGTCTCCGAGCAGTACTTC
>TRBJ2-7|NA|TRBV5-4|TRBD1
CASSFPGTGREQYF
TGTGCCAGCAGCTTTCCCGGGACAGGGAGGGAGCAGTACTTC
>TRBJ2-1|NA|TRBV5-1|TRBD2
CASSFGLAGVDEQFF
TGCGCCAGCAGCTTCGGACTAGCGGGAGTCGATGAGCAGTTCTTC
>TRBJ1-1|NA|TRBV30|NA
CAWSDRVEAFF
TGTGCCTGGAGTGACCGCGTTGAAGCTTTCTTT
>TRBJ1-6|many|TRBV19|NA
CASSTRPKGDSPLHF
TGTGCCAGTAGTACAAGGCCCAAAGGGGATTCACCCCTCCACTTT
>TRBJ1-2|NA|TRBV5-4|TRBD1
CASSLGQGDYGYTF
TGTGCCAGCAGCTTGGGACAGGGGGACTATGGCTACACCTTC
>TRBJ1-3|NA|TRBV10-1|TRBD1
CASSDSRGKLRWGNTIYF
TGCGCCAGCAGTGATAGCAGGGGGAAATTGAGGTGGGGAAACACCATATATTTT
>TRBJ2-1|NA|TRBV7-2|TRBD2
CASSLFTGLAGGPWFF
TGTGCCAGCAGCTTGTTTACCGGACTAGCGGGAGGTCCATGGTTCTTC
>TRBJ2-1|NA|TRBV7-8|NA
CASSIRISNEQFF
TGTGCCAGCAGCATTAGAATTAGCAATGAGCAGTTCTTC
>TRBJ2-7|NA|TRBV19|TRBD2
CASSVIHRGLAEFHYEQYF
TGTGCCAGTAGTGTAATACACCGAGGACTAGCGGAGTTTCACTACGAGCAGTACTTC
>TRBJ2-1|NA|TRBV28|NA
CASSLPESSYNEQFF
TGTGCCAGCAGTTTACCGGAGAGCTCCTACAATGAGCAGTTCTTC
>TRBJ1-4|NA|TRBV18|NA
CASSPKNDGANEKLFF
TGTGCCAGCTCTCCCAAAAACGACGGGGCTAATGAAAAACTGTTTTTT
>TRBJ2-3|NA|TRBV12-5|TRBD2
CASGSGLAEADTQYF
TGTGCTAGTGGGTCGGGACTAGCTGAGGCAGATACGCAGTATTTT
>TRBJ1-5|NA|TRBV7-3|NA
CASSQKRVHGSNQPQHF
TGTGCCAGCAGCCAGAAGCGGGTACATGGGAGCAATCAGCCCCAGCATTTT
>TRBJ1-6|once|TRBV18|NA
CASSPLQASAPDSPLHF
TGTGCCAGCTCACCACTCCAGGCTTCGGCCCCTGATTCACCCCTCCACTTT
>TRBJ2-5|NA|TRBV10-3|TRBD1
CAISNEGAQETQYF
TGTGCCATCAGCAACGAGGGGGCGCAAGAGACCCAGTACTTC
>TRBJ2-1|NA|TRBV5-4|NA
CASSLGQVSSYNEQFF
TGTGCCAGCAGCTTGGGGCAGGTTAGCTCCTACAATGAGCAGTTCTTC
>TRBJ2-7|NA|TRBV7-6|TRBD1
CASSMGQLTYEQYF
TGTGCCAGCAGCATGGGACAGCTAACCTACGAGCAGTACTTC
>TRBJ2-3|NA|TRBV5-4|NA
CASSRQGTDTQYF
TGTGCCAGCAGTCGACAGGGCACAGATACGCAGTATTTT
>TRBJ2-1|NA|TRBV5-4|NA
CASSLASDAYNEQFF
TGTGCCAGCAGCTTGGCTAGCGATGCCTACAATGAGCAGTTCTTC
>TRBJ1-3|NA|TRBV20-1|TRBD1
CSASRDRETGNTIYF
TGCAGTGCTAGTCGGGACAGGGAAACTGGAAACACCATATATTTT
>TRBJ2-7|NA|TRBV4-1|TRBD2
CASSHSGGASYEQYF
TGCGCCAGCAGCCACAGCGGGGGGGCCTCCTACGAGCAGTACTTC
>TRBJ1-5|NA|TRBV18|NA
CASSPNTLGNQPQHF
TGTGCCAGCTCACCAAACACGTTGGGCAATCAGCCCCAGCATTTT
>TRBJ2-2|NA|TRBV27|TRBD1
CASSLPLTGAGELFF
TGTGCCAGCAGTTTGCCTCTTACAGGGGCCGGGGAGCTGTTTTTT
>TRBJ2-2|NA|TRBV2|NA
CASSKESNTGELFF
TGTGCCAGCAGTAAGGAGAGTAACACCGGGGAGCTGTTTTTT
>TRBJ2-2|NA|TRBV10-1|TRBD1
CASSESGTGANKSETGELFF
TGCGCCAGCAGTGAGTCAGGTACAGGGGCGAACAAAAGCGAGACCGGGGAGCTGTTTTTT
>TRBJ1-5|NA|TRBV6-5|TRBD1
CASRGQGTNQPQHF
TGTGCCAGCAGAGGACAGGGGACCAATCAGCCCCAGCATTTT
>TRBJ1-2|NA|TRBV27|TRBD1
CASSPRTGLGYTF
TGTGCCAGCAGTCCCCGGACAGGGCTCGGCTACACCTTC
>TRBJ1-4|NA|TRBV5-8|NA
CASSLSELEKLFF
TGTGCCAGCAGCTTGTCGGAGCTCGAAAAACTGTTTTTT
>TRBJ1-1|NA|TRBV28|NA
CASSLLLGGTEAFF
TGTGCCAGCAGTTTGCTATTGGGAGGGACTGAAGCTTTCTTT
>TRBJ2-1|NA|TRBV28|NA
CASSLNPGRVPYNEQFF
TGTGCCAGCAGTTTAAACCCGGGCAGGGTACCCTACAATGAGCAGTTCTTC
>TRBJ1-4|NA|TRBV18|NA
CASSEGSGEKLFF
TGTGCCAGCTCTGAGGGCTCGGGTGAAAAACTGTTTTTT
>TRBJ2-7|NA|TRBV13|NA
CASSRGGSYEQYF
TGTGCCAGCAGTCGAGGGGGATCCTACGAGCAGTACTTC
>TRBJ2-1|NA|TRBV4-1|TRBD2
CASSLSGRPYNEQFF
TGCGCCAGCAGCTTAAGCGGGAGGCCCTACAATGAGCAGTTCTTC
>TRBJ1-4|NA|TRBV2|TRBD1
CASSYGTGRAYWEKLFF
TGTGCCAGCTCTTACGGGACAGGGAGGGCATATTGGGAAAAACTGTTTTTT
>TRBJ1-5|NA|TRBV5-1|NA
CASPSGGYSNQPQHF
TGCGCCAGCCCCTCGGGAGGTTATAGCAATCAGCCCCAGCATTTT
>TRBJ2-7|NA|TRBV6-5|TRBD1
CASSYSTGYTYEQYF
TGTGCCAGCAGTTACTCGACAGGGTATACCTACGAGCAGTACTTC
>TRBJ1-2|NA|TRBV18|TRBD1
CASSPAEQGGYGYTF
TGTGCCAGCTCTCCCGCCGAACAGGGGGGCTATGGCTACACCTTC
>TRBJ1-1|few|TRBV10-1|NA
CASSESLGTEAFF
TGCGCCAGCAGTGAGTCCCTCGGCACTGAAGCTTTCTTT
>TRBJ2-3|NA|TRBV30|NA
CASRGAYGADTQYF
TGTGCCTCCCGGGGAGCGTATGGAGCAGATACGCAGTATTTT
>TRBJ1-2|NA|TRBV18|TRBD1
CASSPPGTGGAGSYGYTF
TGTGCCAGCTCACCACCGGGGACAGGGGGCGCTGGGAGCTATGGCTACACCTTC
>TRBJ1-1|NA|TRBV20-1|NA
CSVTGSIAFF
TGCAGCGTCACAGGGTCGATCGCTTTCTTT
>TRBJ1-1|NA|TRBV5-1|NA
CASSLARRQAHTEAFF
TGCGCCAGCAGCTTGGCCAGGAGACAGGCACACACTGAAGCTTTCTTT
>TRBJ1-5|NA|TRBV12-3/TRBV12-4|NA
CASSFRGSQPQHF
TGTGCCAGCAGTTTTCGGGGGTCCCAGCCCCAGCATTTT
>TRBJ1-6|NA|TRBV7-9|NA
CASSSERMGDIRSPLHF
TGTGCCAGCAGCTCGGAGCGAATGGGGGACATTCGGTCACCCCTCCACTTT
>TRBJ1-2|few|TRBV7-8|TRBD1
CASSLGQGAMGGYTF
TGTGCCAGCAGCCTCGGACAGGGGGCGATGGGTGGCTACACCTTC
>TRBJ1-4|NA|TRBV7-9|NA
CASSPGRGSNEKLFF
TGTGCCAGCAGCCCCGGGAGGGGATCTAATGAAAAACTGTTTTTT
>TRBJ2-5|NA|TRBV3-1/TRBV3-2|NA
CASSQGPAREKTQYF
TGTGCCAGCAGCCAAGGGCCCGCCAGGGAAAAGACCCAGTACTTC
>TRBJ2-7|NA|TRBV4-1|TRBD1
CASSQRTGGSYEQYF
TGCGCCAGCAGCCAACGGACAGGTGGTTCCTACGAGCAGTACTTC
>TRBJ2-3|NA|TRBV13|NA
CASSSLTGGTDTQYF
TGTGCCAGCAGCTCCCTAACCGGGGGCACAGATACGCAGTATTTT
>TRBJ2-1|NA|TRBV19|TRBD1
CASSSRTGGDRFF
TGTGCCAGTAGTTCCCGGACAGGGGGAGATCGATTCTTC